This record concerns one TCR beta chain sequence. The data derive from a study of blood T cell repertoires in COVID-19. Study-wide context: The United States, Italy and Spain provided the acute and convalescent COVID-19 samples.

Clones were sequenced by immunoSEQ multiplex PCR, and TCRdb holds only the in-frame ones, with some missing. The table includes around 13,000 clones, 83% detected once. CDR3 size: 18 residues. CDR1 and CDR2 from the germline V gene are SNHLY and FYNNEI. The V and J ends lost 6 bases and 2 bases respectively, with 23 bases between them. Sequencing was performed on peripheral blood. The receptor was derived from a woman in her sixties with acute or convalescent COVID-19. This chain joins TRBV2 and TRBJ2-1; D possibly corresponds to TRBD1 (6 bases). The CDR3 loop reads CASRSLTPTRDTYNEQFF. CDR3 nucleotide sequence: TGTGCCAGCAGGAGTCTAACCCCAACTAGGGACACCTACAATGAGCAGTTCTTC.